The next 30 T cell receptor beta chains were all read from a single sample in a study of blood T cell repertoires in COVID-19. The protocol was immunoSEQ multiplex PCR, while the TCRdb copy is restricted to in-frame clones and leaves out a portion. Seen here are about 140,000 clones, roughly four fifths observed once, and the top ten hold roughly 8.6%. The sequenced sample was peripheral blood. These receptors came from an elderly woman in a cohort sampled during active or convalescent COVID-19.

V and J are TRBV7-9 and TRBJ2-1, with D tentatively TRBD2 (5 bases). The CDR3 spans 15 residues. V was pared by 2 bases and J by 0 bases, with 8 bases between. Germline CDR1 reads SEHNR; CDR2 reads FQNEAQ (reference sequence). CDR3 sequence (DNA): TGTGCCAGCAGCTTAAGGGAGAGCTCCTACAATGAGCAGTTCTTC. Its protein product is CASSLRESSYNEQFF.

This chain connects TRBV7-2 to TRBJ2-2; 9 bases are a match to TRBD2. The CDR3 contains 16 residues. Germline trimming cut 1 base from V and 5 bases from J; bases unmatched to any gene: 5. Germline loops: CDR1 SGHTA, CDR2 FQGNSA. CDR3 amino acids: CASSLGPSGATGELFF. The CDR3 DNA sequence: TGTGCCAGCAGCTTAGGTCCTAGCGGGGCTACCGGGGAGCTGTTTTTT.

V usage is TRBV5-1 and J usage is TRBJ2-3; 9 bases are shared with TRBD1. The length of the CDR3 is 16 residues. Unmatched junction bases numbered 10, after V lost 3 bases and J lost 5 bases. The germline gives CDR1 SGHRS, CDR2 YFSETQ. This CDR3 is CASSSTSPGQGDTQYF. The CDR3 DNA is TGCGCCAGCAGCTCAACTTCTCCGGGACAGGGAGATACGCAGTATTTT.

The rearrangement joins TRBV5-1 to TRBJ1-4; D gene unclear. V lost 0 bases and J 5 bases, leaving 5 bases between the germline ends. Germline lookup yields CDR1 SGHRS and CDR2 YFSETQ. The CDR3 contains 13 residues. CDR3 bases: TGCGCCAGCAGCTTGGACATGAATGAAAAACTGTTTTTT. It encodes CASSLDMNEKLFF. Based on the CDR3 plus reference TRBV5-1 and TRBJ1-4, the full variable domain is KAGVTQTPRYLIKTRGQQVTLSCSPISGHRSVSWYQQTPGQGLQFLFEYFSETQRNKGNFPGRFSGRQFSNSRSEMNVSTLELGDSALYLCASSLDMNEKLFFGSGTQLSVL.

This sequence joins TRBV2 and TRBJ1-2; D uncertain. Deletions cut 8 bases from V and 3 bases from J, with 13 bases between. The CDR3 spans 13 residues. The germline V gene encodes CDR1 SNHLY and CDR2 FYNNEI. The CDR3 reads CASVPSRYYGYTF. CDR3 coding DNA: TGTGCCAGCGTACCCAGCAGGTACTATGGCTACACCTTC.

The chain employs TRBV29-1 and TRBJ1-1, with D possibly matching TRBD1 (6 bases). The CDR3 loop spans 13 amino acids. V was pared by 6 bases and J by 6 bases, with 17 bases between. Germline lookup yields CDR1 SQVTM and CDR2 ANQGSEA. The CDR3 is CSVRKSGVPEAFF. In DNA, the CDR3 is TGCAGCGTCCGTAAATCAGGGGTTCCTGAAGCTTTCTTT.

The chain employs TRBV5-1 and TRBJ1-2, with D perhaps matching TRBD1 (6 bases). This CDR3 has 16 residues. With 1 base removed from V and 0 bases from J, the gap between germline ends came to 13 bases. Per germline, CDR1 SGHRS and CDR2 YFSETQ. CDR3 coding DNA: TGCGCCAGCAGCTTGCATTCCAGGGGTGCTAACTATGGCTACACCTTC. Amino acid sequence: CASSLHSRGANYGYTF.

The J gene is TRBJ2-3, the V gene TRBV4-1; tentative D call: TRBD2 (7 bases). The germline V gene encodes CDR1 MGHRA and CDR2 YSYEKL. Trimming took 1 base from V and 0 from J, leaving 14 bases between them. CDR3 size: 17 residues. The CDR3 loop reads CASSQGGGGSSTDTQYF. The CDR3 DNA is TGCGCCAGCAGCCAAGGAGGGGGGGGATCTAGCACAGATACGCAGTATTTT.

The gene calls are TRBV5-1 and TRBJ1-1, with TRBD1 as a possible D gene (6 bases). V was cut by 0 bases and J by 3 bases, with 9 bases left in between. The CDR3 sequence is 14 residues long. The V gene's germline CDR1 is SGHRS and CDR2 YFSETQ. The CDR3 is CASSLGGPDTEAFF. Here the CDR3 DNA reads TGCGCCAGCAGCTTGGGGGGGCCGGACACTGAAGCTTTCTTT.

This clone showed up just once. The rearrangement joins TRBV2 to TRBJ1-5; D is uncertain. The CDR3 is made up of 17 amino acids. V shed 4 bases and J shed 0 bases, with 16 bases lying between them. Germline lookup yields CDR1 SNHLY and CDR2 FYNNEI. The CDR3: CASSVITRENSNQPQHF. In DNA, the CDR3 is TGTGCCAGCAGTGTAATTACTAGGGAAAATAGCAATCAGCCCCAGCATTTT.

The V call is TRBV28, the J call TRBJ2-5, with TRBD2 identical over 7 bases. J was trimmed by 1 base and V by 6 bases; bases with no gene match: 5. CDR3 length: 14 amino acids. The germline gives CDR1 MDHEN, CDR2 SYDVKM. The CDR3 here is CASSKGRVQETQYF. The CDR3 DNA follows: TGTGCCAGCAGCAAAGGGAGGGTCCAAGAGACCCAGTACTTC.

J is TRBJ2-3 and V is TRBV3-1 (or the pseudogene TRBV3-2); TRBD2 matches 12 bases. Germline V gene data show CDR1 as LGHDT and CDR2 as YNNKEL (reference sequence). V lost 5 bases and J lost 5; bases outside the gene matches: 11. This CDR3 is built from 17 residues. CDR3 sequence: CASSVGLAGRVVDTQYF. In DNA, the CDR3 is TGTGCCAGCAGCGTTGGACTAGCGGGGAGGGTTGTAGATACGCAGTATTTT.

V usage is TRBV2 and J usage is TRBJ2-1; 10 bases line up with TRBD2. This CDR3 has 11 amino acids. Germline trimming cut 11 bases from V and 7 bases from J; bases unmatched to any gene: 2. Germline assignment: CDR1 SNHLY and CDR2 FYNNEI. The CDR3 nucleotides are TGTGCCGGGGGACTAGCGAATGAGCAGTTCTTC. Residues: CAGGLANEQFF.

The table lists this clone with a count of one. This rearrangement joins TRBV6-5 to TRBJ1-2, with 8 bases matching TRBD1. The V gene end was trimmed by 6 bases and the J gene end by 8 bases; junction bases not matched to a gene: 8. The CDR3 sequence is 13 residues long. From germline, CDR1 is MNHEY and CDR2 SVGAGI. The CDR3 reads CASRYGQGGGYTF. The CDR3 bases are TGTGCCAGCAGGTACGGACAGGGAGGGGGCTACACCTTC.

Of note for this clone: The sample contains more than one DNA sequence encoding this CDR3. The chain is built from TRBV11-2 and TRBJ2-7; 9 positions match TRBD2. CDR1 is SGHAT, CDR2 FQNNGV, per germline. Germline trimming cut 4 bases from V and 4 bases from J; bases unmatched to any gene: 5. This CDR3 comprises 14 residues. The CDR3 DNA is TGTGCCAGCAGCTCGGGACTAGCTAGTTACGAGCAGTACTTC. Residues: CASSSGLASYEQYF. Combining the CDR3 with reference TRBV11-2 and TRBJ2-7 gives the whole variable domain EAGVAQSPRYKIIEKRQSVAFWCNPISGHATLYWYQQILGQGPKLLIQFQNNGVVDDSQLPKDRFSAERLKGVDSTLKIQPAKLEDSAVYLCASSSGLASYEQYFGPGTRLTVT.

The V and J genes are TRBV3-1 (or the pseudogene TRBV3-2) and TRBJ2-1, with 11 bases fitting TRBD2. The germline V gene encodes CDR1 LGHDT and CDR2 YNNKEL (reference sequence). V lost 0 bases and J lost 5; bases outside the gene matches: 3. The CDR3 spans 16 residues. The DNA of the CDR3 is TGTGCCAGCAGCCAAGATACTAGCGGGGGCCACAATGAGCAGTTCTTC. It yields the protein CASSQDTSGGHNEQFF.

J is TRBJ1-4 and V is TRBV9, with 10 bases lining up with TRBD1. With 3 bases clipped from V and 2 bases from J, the junction kept 1 base outside the gene matches. The CDR3 length is 15 residues. CDR1 and CDR2 from the germline V gene are SGDLS and YYNGEE. CDR3 in amino acids: CASSGQGATNEKLFF. The CDR3 nucleotides read TGTGCCAGCAGCGGACAGGGGGCGACTAATGAAAAACTGTTTTTT.

V and J are TRBV11-3 and TRBJ2-1; weak D call: TRBD2 (5 bases). CDR1 and CDR2 from the germline V gene are SGHNT and YENEEA. The V end was cut by 0 bases, the J end by 0 bases, with 6 bases between. The CDR3 is 15 amino acids. The CDR3 bases are TGTGCCAGCAGCTTAGAAAGCGGCTCCTACAATGAGCAGTTCTTC. Residues: CASSLESGSYNEQFF.

This clone came up once. V and J are TRBV10-3 and TRBJ2-3; 7 nucleotides agree with TRBD1. After removal of 6 bases from V and 4 bases from J, the junction contained 10 bases not matched to a gene. This CDR3 is built from 15 residues. Per germline, CDR1 ENHRY and CDR2 SYGVKD. The DNA of the CDR3 is TGTGCCATCAGGCCGCAGGGGGTTTTATCAGATACGCAGTATTTT. Its translation is CAIRPQGVLSDTQYF.

V is TRBV4-1 and J is TRBJ1-4; D might be TRBD1 (6 bases). From germline, CDR1 is MGHRA and CDR2 YSYEKL. V was pared by 1 base and J by 5 bases, with 11 bases between. The CDR3 is 15 residues long. The CDR3 spells CASSQGGHANEKLFF. CDR3 DNA sequence: TGCGCCAGCAGCCAAGGGGGACACGCGAATGAAAAACTGTTTTTT.

V usage is TRBV11-2 and J usage is TRBJ2-7, with D perhaps matching TRBD2 (6 bases). From germline, CDR1 is SGHAT and CDR2 FQNNGV. Trimming took 3 bases from V and 3 from J, leaving 9 bases between them. CDR3 length: 13 amino acids. The CDR3 DNA follows: TGTGCCAGCAGCTTTCGGGAGTACTACGAGCAGTACTTC. As protein: CASSFREYYEQYF.

The chain has TRBV18 and TRBJ1-6, with 7 bases matching TRBD1. Trimming took 3 bases from V and 7 from J; bases not matched to a gene: 3. The germline CDR1 and CDR2 sequences are KGHSH and LQKENI. This CDR3 has 14 residues. The CDR3 nucleotides read TGTGCCAGCTCACCGGGACAGTTCAATTCACCCCTCCACTTT. It codes for CASSPGQFNSPLHF.

This chain joins TRBV12-3 or TRBV12-4 and TRBJ2-1; D gene ambiguous. Trimming stripped 1 base from V and 8 bases from J, with 9 bases between. This CDR3 comprises 13 residues. The CDR3 DNA is TGTGCCAGCAGTTTAGTTACCAGCGATGAGCAGTTCTTC. Encoded protein: CASSLVTSDEQFF.

The V call is TRBV7-2, the J call TRBJ1-5, with unresolved D. With 1 base removed from V and 1 base from J, the gap between germline ends came to 8 bases. Germline V gene data show CDR1 as SGHTA and CDR2 as FQGNSA. The CDR3 runs 15 residues. The CDR3: CASSLDSGSNQPQHF. CDR3 in DNA: TGTGCCAGCAGCTTAGATTCCGGGAGCAATCAGCCCCAGCATTTT.

The count of this clone is one. This chain links TRBV6-5 with TRBJ1-6; 10 bases match TRBD1. The CDR3 totals 16 residues. Germline V gene lookup returns CDR1 MNHEY and CDR2 SVGAGI. V shed 2 bases, J shed 9 bases, and the junction held 7 bases outside the gene matches. The CDR3 loop reads CASSYDGTGASSPLHF. CDR3 coding DNA: TGTGCCAGCAGTTACGACGGGACAGGGGCCAGTTCACCCCTCCACTTT.

V usage is TRBV6-5 and J usage is TRBJ1-4; 7 positions match TRBD1. The V gene end was trimmed by 0 bases and the J gene end by 7 bases; junction bases not matched to a gene: 8. Looked up from germline, CDR1 is MNHEY and CDR2 is SVGAGI. There are 16 residues in the CDR3. The CDR3 region is CASSYSIKGASEKLFF. Written as DNA, the CDR3 is TGTGCCAGCAGTTACTCGATAAAGGGGGCGAGTGAAAAACTGTTTTTT.

This sequence joins TRBV6-6 and TRBJ2-5; 12 bases line up with TRBD1. J lost 5 bases, V lost 8 bases, and 6 bases had no gene match. The germline V gene encodes CDR1 MNHNY and CDR2 SVGAGI (reference sequence). This CDR3 comprises 14 residues. The CDR3 region is CASRGTGGLETQYF. Here the CDR3 DNA reads TGTGCCAGCCGAGGGACAGGGGGCTTGGAGACCCAGTACTTC.

The chain links TRBV4-1 to TRBJ1-3, with 8 nucleotides matching TRBD1. The CDR3 is 19 amino acids. The J segment lost 3 bases and the V segment lost 4 bases, leaving 17 bases of the junction unmatched. Germline V gives CDR1 MGHRA, CDR2 YSYEKL. The CDR3 nucleotides are TGCGCCAGCAGCCGACCGGGACAGGATCCGATTGGAAATGGAAACACCATATATTTT. It yields the protein CASSRPGQDPIGNGNTIYF.

This chain connects TRBV6-5 to TRBJ2-3; a possible D gene is TRBD2 (5 bases). Germline CDR1 is MNHEY and CDR2 is SVGAGI. The CDR3 has 14 amino acids. V was shortened by 7 bases and J by 0 bases, with 11 bases between the two germline ends. The CDR3 loop is CASKLDFSTDTQYF. The CDR3 region has the DNA TGTGCCAGCAAGTTGGACTTCAGCACAGATACGCAGTATTTT.

The gene calls are TRBV25-1 and TRBJ2-1; maybe TRBD2 (5 bases). The CDR3 extends over 16 amino acids. V was pared by 3 bases and J by 1 base, with 13 bases between. Germline V CDR1 and CDR2: MGHDK, SYGVNS. In DNA form, the CDR3 reads TGTGCCAGCAGTGATTCGAGGGTAAGGTCCTACAATGAGCAGTTCTTC. Protein sequence: CASSDSRVRSYNEQFF.